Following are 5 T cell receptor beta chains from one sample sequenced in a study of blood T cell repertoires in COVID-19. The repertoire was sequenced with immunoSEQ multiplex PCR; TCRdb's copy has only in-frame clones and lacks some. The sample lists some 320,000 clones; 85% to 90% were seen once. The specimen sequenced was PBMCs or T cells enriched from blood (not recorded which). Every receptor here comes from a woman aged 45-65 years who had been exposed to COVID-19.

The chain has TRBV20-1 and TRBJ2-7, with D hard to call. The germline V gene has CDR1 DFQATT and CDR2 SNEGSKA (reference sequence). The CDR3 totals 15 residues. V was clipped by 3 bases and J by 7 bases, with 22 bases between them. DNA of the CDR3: TGCAGTGCTAGTTTAGTGCGCCTCGGTTTGAGGGAGCAGTACTTC. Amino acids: CSASLVRLGLREQYF.

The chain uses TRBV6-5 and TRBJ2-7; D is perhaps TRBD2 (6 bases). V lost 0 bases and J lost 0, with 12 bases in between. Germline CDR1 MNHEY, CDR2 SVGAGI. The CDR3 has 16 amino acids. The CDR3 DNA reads TGTGCCAGCAGTTACTCCGGGACGGGAGACTCCTACGAGCAGTACTTC. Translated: CASSYSGTGDSYEQYF.

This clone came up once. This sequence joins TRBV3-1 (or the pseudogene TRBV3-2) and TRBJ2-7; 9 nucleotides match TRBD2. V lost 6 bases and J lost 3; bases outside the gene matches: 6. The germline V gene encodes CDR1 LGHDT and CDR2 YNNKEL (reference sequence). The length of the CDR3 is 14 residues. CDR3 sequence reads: CASSPARGGYEQYF. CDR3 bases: TGTGCCAGCAGTCCTGCGCGGGGGGGCTACGAGCAGTACTTC.

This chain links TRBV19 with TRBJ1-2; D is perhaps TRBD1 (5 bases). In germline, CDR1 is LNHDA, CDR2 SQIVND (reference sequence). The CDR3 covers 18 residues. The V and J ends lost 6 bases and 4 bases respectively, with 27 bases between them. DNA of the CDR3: TGTGCCAGTAGACATACCCGACAGTTAAACCCTCAGAGCTATGGCTACACCTTC. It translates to CASRHTRQLNPQSYGYTF. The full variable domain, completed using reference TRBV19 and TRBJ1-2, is DGGITQSPKYLFRKEGQNVTLSCEQNLNHDAMYWYRQDPGQGLRLIYYSQIVNDFQKGDIAEGYSVSREKKESFPLTVTSAQKNPTAFYLCASRHTRQLNPQSYGYTFGSGTRLTVV.

The CDR3: CASSYSTLGAGELFF. CDR3 DNA: TGTGCCAGCAGTTACTCGACCCTAGGGGCCGGGGAGCTGTTTTTT. This sequence joins TRBV6-5 and TRBJ2-2; weak D call: TRBD1 (5 bases). Trimming left V 0 bases short and J 6 bases short, with 11 bases between. Per the germline V gene, CDR1 is MNHEY and CDR2 is SVGAGI. The CDR3 loop spans 15 amino acids.